This TCR beta chain was profiled in a study of neoadjuvant anti-PD-1 for oral cavity cancer. Study-wide context: Most patients had three to four biweekly doses of 3 mg/kg nivolumab before resection. Around day 43, patients without progression received a fourth nivolumab dose before surgery. Findings and caveats of the study: Post-nivolumab, blood T cell clonality was significantly elevated in non-responders.

Six replicates per PBMC sample, mostly from roughly 490 ng of genomic DNA. The data were produced by immunoSEQ multiplex PCR, yet TCRdb's version contains in-frame clones alone and is incomplete. The top ten hold 2.5% to 3.5% of the sample, which has around 17,000 clones, 64% seen once. This clone was recorded a few times. Its antigen remains unidentified. J gave up 6 bases and V 3 bases, and 9 bases lay outside the gene matches. The CDR3 runs to 16 residues. CDR1 MDHEN and CDR2 SYDVKM come from the germline V gene. The sequence was obtained from a person aged 35-79 years with oral cavity squamous cell carcinoma. The V gene is TRBV28, the J gene TRBJ2-7, with TRBD2 matching 12 bases. The sample consisted of PBMCs, taken before nivolumab (anti-PD-1) treatment. The CDR3 DNA sequence: TGTGCCAGCAGTTTGGTGCTAGCGGGAGGGCCCGGCGAGCAGTACTTC. It is translated as CASSLVLAGGPGEQYF.